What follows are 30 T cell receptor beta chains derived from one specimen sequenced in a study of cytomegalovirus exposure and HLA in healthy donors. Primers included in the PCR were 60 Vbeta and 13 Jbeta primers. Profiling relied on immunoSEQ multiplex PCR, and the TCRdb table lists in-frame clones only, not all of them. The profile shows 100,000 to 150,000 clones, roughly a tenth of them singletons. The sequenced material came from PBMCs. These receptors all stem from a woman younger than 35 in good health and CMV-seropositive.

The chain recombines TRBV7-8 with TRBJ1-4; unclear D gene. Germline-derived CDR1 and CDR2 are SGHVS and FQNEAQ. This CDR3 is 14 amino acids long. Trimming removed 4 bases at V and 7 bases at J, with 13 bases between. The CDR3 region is CASSSGGSGEKLFF. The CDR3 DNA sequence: TGTGCCAGCAGCTCCGGAGGTAGCGGTGAAAAACTGTTTTTT.

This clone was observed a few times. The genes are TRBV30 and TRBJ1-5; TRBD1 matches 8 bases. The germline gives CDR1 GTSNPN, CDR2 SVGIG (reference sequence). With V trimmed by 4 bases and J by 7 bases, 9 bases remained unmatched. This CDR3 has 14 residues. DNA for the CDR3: TGTGCCTGGAACGACAGGGGACCTCGGCAGCCCCAGCATTTT. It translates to CAWNDRGPRQPQHF.

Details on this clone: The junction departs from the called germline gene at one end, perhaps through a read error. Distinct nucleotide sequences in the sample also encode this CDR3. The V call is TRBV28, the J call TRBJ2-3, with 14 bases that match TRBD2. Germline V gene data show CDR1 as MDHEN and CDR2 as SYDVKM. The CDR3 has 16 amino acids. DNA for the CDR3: TGTGCCAGCAGTTTCGGGACTAGCGGGGGCACGGATACGCAGTATTTT. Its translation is CASSFGTSGGTDTQYF.

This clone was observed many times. The CDR3 is CASRSSWSAGAGELFF. CDR3 in DNA: TGTGCCAGCAGGTCAAGTTGGTCAGCGGGAGCCGGGGAGCTGTTTTTT. J is TRBJ2-2 and V is TRBV5-4, with 8 bases aligning to TRBD2. The CDR3 sequence is 16 residues long. The V segment lost 5 bases and the J segment 6 bases; nucleotides outside the gene matches: 12. Germline CDR1 and CDR2: SGHNT and YYREEE (reference sequence).

CDR3 in amino acids: CASKPQINTEAFF. In DNA form, the CDR3 reads TGTGCCAGCAAGCCACAGATAAACACTGAAGCTTTCTTT. The chain recombines TRBV27 with TRBJ1-1; unclear D gene. CDR3 length: 13 amino acids. Germline V gives CDR1 MNHEY, CDR2 SMNVEV (reference sequence). Trimming pared 7 bases from V and 2 bases from J, leaving 11 bases between.

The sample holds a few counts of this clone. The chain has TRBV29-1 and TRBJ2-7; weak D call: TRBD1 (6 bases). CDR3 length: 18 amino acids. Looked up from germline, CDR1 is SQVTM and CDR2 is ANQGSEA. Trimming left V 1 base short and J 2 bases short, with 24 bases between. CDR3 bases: TGCAGCGTTGAAGGGGGTGTGAGGGGGTCAAACCGACCCTACGAGCAGTACTTC. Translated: CSVEGGVRGSNRPYEQYF.

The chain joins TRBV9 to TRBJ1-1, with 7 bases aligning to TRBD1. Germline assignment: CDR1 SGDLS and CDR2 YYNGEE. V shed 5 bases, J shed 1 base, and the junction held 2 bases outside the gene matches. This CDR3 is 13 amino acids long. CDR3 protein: CASSGTENTEAFF. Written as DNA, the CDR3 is TGTGCCAGCAGTGGGACAGAGAACACTGAAGCTTTCTTT.

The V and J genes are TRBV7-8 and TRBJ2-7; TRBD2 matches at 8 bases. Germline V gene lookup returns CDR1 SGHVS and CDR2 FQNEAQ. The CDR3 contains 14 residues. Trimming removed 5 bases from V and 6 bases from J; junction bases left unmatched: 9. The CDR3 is CASSPGTRGAEQYF. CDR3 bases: TGTGCCAGCAGCCCCGGGACTAGGGGCGCCGAGCAGTACTTC.

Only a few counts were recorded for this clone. The CDR3 is CASSIDRGQGRPQHF. CDR3 coding DNA: TGTGCCAGTAGTATAGATCGGGGACAGGGGCGGCCCCAGCATTTT. The chain couples TRBV19 to TRBJ1-5; TRBD1 matches at 10 bases. This CDR3 has 15 residues. CDR1 and CDR2 from the germline V gene are LNHDA and SQIVND (reference sequence). Unmatched junction bases numbered 5, after V lost 0 bases and J lost 9 bases.

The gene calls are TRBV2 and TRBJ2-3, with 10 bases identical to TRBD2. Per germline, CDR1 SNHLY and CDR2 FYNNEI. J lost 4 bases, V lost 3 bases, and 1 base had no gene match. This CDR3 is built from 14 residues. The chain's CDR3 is CASSDLAGADTQYF. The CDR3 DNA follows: TGTGCCAGCAGTGATCTAGCGGGGGCAGATACGCAGTATTTT.

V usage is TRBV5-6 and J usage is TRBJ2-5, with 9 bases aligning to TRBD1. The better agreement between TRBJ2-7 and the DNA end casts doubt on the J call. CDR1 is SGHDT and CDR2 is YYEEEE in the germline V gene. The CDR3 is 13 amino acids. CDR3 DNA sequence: TGTGCCAGCAGCTTGGGGGACAGGGACGAGCAGTACTTC. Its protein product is CASSLGDRDEQYF.

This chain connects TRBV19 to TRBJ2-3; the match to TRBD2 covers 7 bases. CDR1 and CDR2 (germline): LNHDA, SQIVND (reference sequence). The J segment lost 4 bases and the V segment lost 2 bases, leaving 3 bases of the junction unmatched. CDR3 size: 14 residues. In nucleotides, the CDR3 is TGTGCCAGTAGTATACCAGGGAGGGCAGATACGCAGTATTTT. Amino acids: CASSIPGRADTQYF.

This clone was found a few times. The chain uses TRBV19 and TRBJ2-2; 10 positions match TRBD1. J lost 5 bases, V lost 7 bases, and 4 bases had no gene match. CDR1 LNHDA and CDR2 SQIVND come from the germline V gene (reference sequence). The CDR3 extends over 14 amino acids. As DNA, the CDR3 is TGTGCCAGTACCGGACAGGGGGGTACCGGGGAGCTGTTTTTT. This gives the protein CASTGQGGTGELFF. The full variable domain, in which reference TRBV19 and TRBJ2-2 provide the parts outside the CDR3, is DGGITQSPKYLFRKEGQNVTLSCEQNLNHDAMYWYRQDPGQGLRLIYYSQIVNDFQKGDIAEGYSVSREKKESFPLTVTSAQKNPTAFYLCASTGQGGTGELFFGEGSRLTVL.

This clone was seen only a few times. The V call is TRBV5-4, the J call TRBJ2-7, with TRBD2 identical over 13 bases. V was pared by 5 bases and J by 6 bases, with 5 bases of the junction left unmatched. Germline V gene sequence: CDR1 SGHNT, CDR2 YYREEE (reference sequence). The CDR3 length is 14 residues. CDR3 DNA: TGTGCCAGCAGACAGACTAGCGGGAGGAGCGAGCAGTACTTC. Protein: CASRQTSGRSEQYF.

This CDR3 is CASSGGGASGGGEKLFF. CDR3 DNA: TGCGCCAGCAGCGGCGGTGGAGCCAGCGGAGGTGGTGAAAAACTGTTTTTT. J is TRBJ1-4 and V is TRBV5-1, with D hard to call. V was trimmed by 4 bases and J by 7 bases, leaving 23 bases between them. CDR1 SGHRS and CDR2 YFSETQ come from the germline V gene. The CDR3 is 17 residues long.

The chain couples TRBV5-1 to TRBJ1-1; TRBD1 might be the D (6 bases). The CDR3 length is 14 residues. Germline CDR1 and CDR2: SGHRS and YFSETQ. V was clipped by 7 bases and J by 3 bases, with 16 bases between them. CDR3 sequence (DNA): TGCGCCAGCCGAGTCAGACAGGAAGACACTGAAGCTTTCTTT. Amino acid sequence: CASRVRQEDTEAFF.

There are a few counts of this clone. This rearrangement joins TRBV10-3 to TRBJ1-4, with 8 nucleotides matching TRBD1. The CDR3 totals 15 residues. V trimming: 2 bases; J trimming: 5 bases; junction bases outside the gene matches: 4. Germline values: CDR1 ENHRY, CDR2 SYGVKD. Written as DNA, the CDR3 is TGTGCCATCAGTGAGAAGGGGACAGGAAATGAAAAACTGTTTTTT. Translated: CAISEKGTGNEKLFF.

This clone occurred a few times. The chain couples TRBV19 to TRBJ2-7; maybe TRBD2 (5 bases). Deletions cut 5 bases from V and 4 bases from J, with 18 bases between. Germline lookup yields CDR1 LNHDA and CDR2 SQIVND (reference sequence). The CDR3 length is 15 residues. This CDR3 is CASSQRTGSRYEQYF. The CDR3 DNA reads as TGTGCCAGTAGTCAAAGGACTGGATCACGATACGAGCAGTACTTC.

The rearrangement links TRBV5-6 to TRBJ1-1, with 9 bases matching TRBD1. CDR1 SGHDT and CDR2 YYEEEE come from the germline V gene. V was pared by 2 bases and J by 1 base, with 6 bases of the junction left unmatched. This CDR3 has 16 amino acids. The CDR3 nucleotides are TGTGCCAGCAGCTTTATCACAGGGGGCAGGAACACTGAAGCTTTCTTT. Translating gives CASSFITGGRNTEAFF.

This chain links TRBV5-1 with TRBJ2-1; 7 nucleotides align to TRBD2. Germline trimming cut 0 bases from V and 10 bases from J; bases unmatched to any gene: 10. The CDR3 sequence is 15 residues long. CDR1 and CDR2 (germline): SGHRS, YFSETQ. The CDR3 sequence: CASSLEGGSGEEQFF. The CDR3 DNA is TGCGCCAGCAGCTTGGAGGGCGGGAGTGGGGAGGAGCAGTTCTTC. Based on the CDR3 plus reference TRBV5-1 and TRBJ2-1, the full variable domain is KAGVTQTPRYLIKTRGQQVTLSCSPISGHRSVSWYQQTPGQGLQFLFEYFSETQRNKGNFPGRFSGRQFSNSRSEMNVSTLELGDSALYLCASSLEGGSGEEQFFGPGTRLTVL.

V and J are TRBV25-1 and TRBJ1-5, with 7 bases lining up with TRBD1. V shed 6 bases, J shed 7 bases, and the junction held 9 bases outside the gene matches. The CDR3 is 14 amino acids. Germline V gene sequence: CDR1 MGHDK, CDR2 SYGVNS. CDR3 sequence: CASRQTGDRQPQHF. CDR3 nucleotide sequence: TGTGCCAGCAGGCAAACAGGGGATAGGCAGCCCCAGCATTTT.

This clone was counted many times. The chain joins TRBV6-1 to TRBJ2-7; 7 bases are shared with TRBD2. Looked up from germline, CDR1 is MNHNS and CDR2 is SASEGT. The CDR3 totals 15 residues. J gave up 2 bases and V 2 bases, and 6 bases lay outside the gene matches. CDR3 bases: TGTGCCAGCAGTGAATCGGCGGGAGAGACCTACGAGCAGTACTTC. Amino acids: CASSESAGETYEQYF.

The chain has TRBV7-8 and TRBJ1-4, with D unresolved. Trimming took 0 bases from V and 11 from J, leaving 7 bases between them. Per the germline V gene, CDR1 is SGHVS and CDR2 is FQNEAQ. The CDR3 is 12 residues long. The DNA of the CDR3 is TGTGCCAGCAGCTTAGCGGGGAGGAAACTGTTTTTT. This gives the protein CASSLAGRKLFF.

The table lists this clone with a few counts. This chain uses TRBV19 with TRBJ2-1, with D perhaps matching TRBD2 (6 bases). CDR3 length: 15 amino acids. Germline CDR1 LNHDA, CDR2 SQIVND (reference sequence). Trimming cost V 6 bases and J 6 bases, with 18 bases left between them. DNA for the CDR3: TGTGCCAGTAGCATGATCTCACTAGCTAGCAATGAGCAGTTCTTC. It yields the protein CASSMISLASNEQFF.

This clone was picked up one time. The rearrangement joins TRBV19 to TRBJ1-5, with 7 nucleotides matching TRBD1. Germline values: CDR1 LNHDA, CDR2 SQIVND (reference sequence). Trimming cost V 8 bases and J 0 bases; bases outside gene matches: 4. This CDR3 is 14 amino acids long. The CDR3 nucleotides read TGTGCCAGTCAGGGGGAAGGTAGCAATCAGCCCCAGCATTTT. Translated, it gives CASQGEGSNQPQHF.

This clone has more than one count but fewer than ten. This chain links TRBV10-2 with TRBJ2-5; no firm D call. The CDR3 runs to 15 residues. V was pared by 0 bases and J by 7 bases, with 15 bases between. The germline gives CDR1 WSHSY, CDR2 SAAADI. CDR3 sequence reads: CASSESRLVGGTQYF. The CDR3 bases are TGCGCCAGCAGTGAGTCAAGGCTAGTAGGCGGGACCCAGTACTTC.

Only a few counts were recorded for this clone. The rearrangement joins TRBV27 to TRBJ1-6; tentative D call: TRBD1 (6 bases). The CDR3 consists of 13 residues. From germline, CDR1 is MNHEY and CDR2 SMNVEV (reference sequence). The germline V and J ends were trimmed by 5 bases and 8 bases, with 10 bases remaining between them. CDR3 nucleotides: TGTGCCAGCAGTGGCAGGGGTTATTCACCCCTCCACTTT. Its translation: CASSGRGYSPLHF.

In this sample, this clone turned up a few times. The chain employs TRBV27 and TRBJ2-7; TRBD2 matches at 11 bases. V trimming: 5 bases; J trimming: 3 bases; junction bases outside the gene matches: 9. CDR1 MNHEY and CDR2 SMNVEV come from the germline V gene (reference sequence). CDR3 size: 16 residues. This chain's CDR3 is CASSNTGTSGNYEQYF. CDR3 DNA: TGTGCCAGCAGTAATACCGGGACTAGCGGAAACTACGAGCAGTACTTC.

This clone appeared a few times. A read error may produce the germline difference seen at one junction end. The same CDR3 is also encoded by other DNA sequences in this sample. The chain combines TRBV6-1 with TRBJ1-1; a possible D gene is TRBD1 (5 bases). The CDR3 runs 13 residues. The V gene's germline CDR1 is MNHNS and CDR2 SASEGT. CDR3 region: CASREDLNTEAFF. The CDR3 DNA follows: TGCGCCAGCAGGGAGGACCTGAACACTGAAGCTTTCTTT.

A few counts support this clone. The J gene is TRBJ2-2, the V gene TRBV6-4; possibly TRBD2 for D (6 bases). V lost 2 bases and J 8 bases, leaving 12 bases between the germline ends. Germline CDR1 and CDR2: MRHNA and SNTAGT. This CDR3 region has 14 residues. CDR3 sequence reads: CASSDIGGAGELFF. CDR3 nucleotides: TGTGCCAGCAGTGACATCGGCGGGGCAGGGGAGCTGTTTTTT.